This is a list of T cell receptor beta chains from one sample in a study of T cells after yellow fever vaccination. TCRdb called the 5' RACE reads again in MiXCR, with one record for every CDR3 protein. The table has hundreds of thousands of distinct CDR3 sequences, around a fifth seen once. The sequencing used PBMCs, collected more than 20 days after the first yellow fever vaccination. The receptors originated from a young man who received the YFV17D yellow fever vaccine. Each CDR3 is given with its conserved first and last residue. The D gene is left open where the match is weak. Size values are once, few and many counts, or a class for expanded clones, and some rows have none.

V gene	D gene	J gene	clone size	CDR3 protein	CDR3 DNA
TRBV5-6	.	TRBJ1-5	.	CASSAGPSNQPQHF	TGTGCCAGCAGCGCGGGACCGAGCAATCAGCCCCAGCATTTT
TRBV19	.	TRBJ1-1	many	CASSSSGALNTEAFF	TGTGCCAGTAGTTCATCGGGGGCGCTGAACACTGAAGCTTTCTTT
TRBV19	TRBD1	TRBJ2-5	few	CASSTGTGNRETQYF	TGTGCCAGTAGTACCGGGACAGGGAACAGGGAGACCCAGTACTTC
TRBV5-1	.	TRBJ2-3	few	CASSLVSGEVADTQYF	TGCGCCAGCAGCTTGGTGTCTGGGGAGGTGGCAGATACGCAGTATTTT
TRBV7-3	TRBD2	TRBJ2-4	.	CASSLTGEGIQYF	TGTGCCAGCAGCTTAACCGGGGAGGGCATTCAGTACTTC
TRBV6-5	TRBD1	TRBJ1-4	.	CASSYPGTATSNEKLFF	TGTGCCAGCAGTTACCCTGGGACAGCCACAAGTAATGAAAAACTGTTTTTT
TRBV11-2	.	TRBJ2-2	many	CASSLFRGAGELFF	TGTGCCAGCAGCTTATTTAGGGGAGCCGGGGAGCTGTTTTTT
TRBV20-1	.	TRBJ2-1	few	CSASSGASYNEQFF	TGCAGTGCTAGTTCTGGGGCCTCCTACAATGAGCAGTTCTTC
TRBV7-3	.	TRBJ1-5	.	CASSSTIGPTRSNQPQHF	TGTGCCAGCAGCTCCACTATCGGACCGACCAGGAGCAATCAGCCCCAGCATTTT
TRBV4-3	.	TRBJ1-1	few	CASSRRVNTEAFF	TGCGCCAGCAGCCGAAGGGTGAACACTGAAGCTTTCTTT
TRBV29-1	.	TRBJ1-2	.	CSVGGIFYGYTF	TGCAGCGTCGGAGGGATTTTCTATGGCTACACCTTC
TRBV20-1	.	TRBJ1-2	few	CSARDPLLSLWGGTF	TGCAGTGCTAGAGATCCCCTACTTTCGTTATGGGGTGGGACCTTC
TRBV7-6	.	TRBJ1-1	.	CASSSFRELNTEAFF	TGTGCCAGCAGCTCTTTTAGGGAACTGAACACTGAAGCTTTCTTT
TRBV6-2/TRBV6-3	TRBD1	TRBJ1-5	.	CASSLGQVAWQPQHF	TGTGCCAGCAGCCTGGGACAGGTAGCTTGGCAGCCCCAGCATTTT
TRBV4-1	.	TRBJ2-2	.	CASSQEQGTMNTGELFF	TGCGCCAGCAGCCAAGAGCAAGGAACAATGAACACCGGGGAGCTGTTTTTT
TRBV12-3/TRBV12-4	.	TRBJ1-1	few	CASSLGFALGNTEAFF	TGTGCCAGCAGTTTGGGCTTTGCCCTAGGGAACACTGAAGCTTTCTTT
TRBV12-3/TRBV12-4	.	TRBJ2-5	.	CATLEGSGTGGTQYF	TGTGCCACGCTAGAAGGGTCGGGGACCGGGGGGACCCAGTACTTC
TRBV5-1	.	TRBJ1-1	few	CASSGGPTNTEAFF	TGCGCCAGCAGCGGGGGACCGACGAACACTGAAGCTTTCTTT
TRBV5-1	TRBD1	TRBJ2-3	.	CASSPLPGGSGQGSDTQYF	TGCGCCAGCAGCCCGCTTCCCGGAGGTTCGGGACAGGGATCAGATACGCAGTATTTT
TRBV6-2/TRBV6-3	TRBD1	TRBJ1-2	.	CAGGTGGNGYTF	TGTGCCGGCGGGACAGGGGGAAATGGCTACACCTTC
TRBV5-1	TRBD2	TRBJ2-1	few	CASSSPLLAASYNEQFF	TGCGCCAGCAGCTCCCCCCTACTAGCGGCCTCCTACAATGAGCAGTTCTTC
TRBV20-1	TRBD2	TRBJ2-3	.	CSARDRGGQRTQYF	TGCAGTGCTAGAGATCGGGGGGGTCAAAGGACGCAGTATTTT
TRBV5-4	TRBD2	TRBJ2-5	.	CASSSAGARGAQETQYF	TGTGCCAGCAGCTCCGCTGGGGCGCGGGGGGCTCAAGAGACCCAGTACTTC
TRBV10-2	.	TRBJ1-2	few	CASLQSLNYGYTF	TGCGCCAGCTTGCAGTCTCTTAACTATGGCTACACCTTC
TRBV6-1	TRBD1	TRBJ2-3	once	CASSQRTGRDTQYF	TGTGCCAGCAGTCAACGGACAGGGAGGGATACGCAGTATTTT
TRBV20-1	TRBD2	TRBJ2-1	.	CSARDRRLAGWGYNEQFF	TGCAGTGCTAGAGATAGGAGACTAGCGGGGTGGGGATACAATGAGCAGTTCTTC
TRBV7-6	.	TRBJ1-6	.	CASSLGPGGSRSPLHF	TGTGCCAGCAGCTTAGGACCGGGGGGGAGTCGTTCACCCCTCCACTTT
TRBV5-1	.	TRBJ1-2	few	CASSVDTLTGYTF	TGCGCCAGCAGCGTGGACACTCTAACTGGCTACACCTTC
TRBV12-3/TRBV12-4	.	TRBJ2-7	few	CASSPDNYEQYF	TGTGCCAGCAGCCCCGACAACTACGAGCAGTACTTC
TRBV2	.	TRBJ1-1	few	CASSEGGPPDTEAFF	TGTGCCAGCAGTGAAGGGGGACCGCCGGACACTGAAGCTTTCTTT
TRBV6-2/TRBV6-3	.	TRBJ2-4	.	CASSPETDHAAKNIQYF	TGTGCCAGCAGTCCGGAGACCGACCATGCGGCCAAAAACATTCAGTACTTC
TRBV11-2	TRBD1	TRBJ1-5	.	CASSFRGSDQPQHF	TGTGCCAGCAGCTTCAGGGGGAGCGATCAGCCCCAGCATTTT
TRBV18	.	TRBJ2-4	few	CASSPLARAVAKNIQYF	TGTGCCAGCTCACCATTAGCCAGGGCGGTAGCCAAAAACATTCAGTACTTC
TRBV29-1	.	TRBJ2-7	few	CSVDPLGLREQYF	TGCAGCGTTGACCCCCTGGGTCTTAGGGAGCAGTACTTC
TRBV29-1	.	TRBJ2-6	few	CSVEAGSSGANVLTF	TGCAGCGTTGAAGCGGGAAGTTCTGGGGCCAACGTCCTGACTTTC
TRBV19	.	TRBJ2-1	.	CASSNGQVSYNEQFF	TGTGCCAGTAGTAACGGGCAGGTTAGCTACAATGAGCAGTTCTTC
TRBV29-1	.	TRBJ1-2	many	CSDREGALYGYTF	TGCAGCGACCGAGAAGGAGCCCTATATGGCTACACCTTC
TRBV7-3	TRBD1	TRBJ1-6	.	CASSQQGNNSPLHF	TGTGCCAGCAGCCAACAGGGGAATAATTCACCCCTCCACTTT
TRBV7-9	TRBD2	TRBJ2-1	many	CASSSPREGHNEQFF	TGTGCCAGCAGCTCCCCCCGGGAGGGGCACAATGAGCAGTTCTTC
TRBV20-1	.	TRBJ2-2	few	CSASSGGADTGELFF	TGCAGTGCTAGTTCGGGGGGCGCGGACACCGGGGAGCTGTTTTTT
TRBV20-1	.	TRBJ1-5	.	CSARGGLKNQPQHF	TGCAGTGCTAGGGGGGGACTCAAGAATCAGCCCCAGCATTTT
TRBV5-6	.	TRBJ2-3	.	CASRTDMDTQYF	TGTGCCAGTAGGACAGACATGGATACGCAGTATTTT
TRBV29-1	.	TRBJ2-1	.	CSVGGGGEQFF	TGCAGCGTTGGAGGAGGCGGTGAGCAGTTCTTC
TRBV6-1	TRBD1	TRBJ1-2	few	CASSVGAPQWAFADRSGYTF	TGTGCCAGCAGTGTCGGGGCACCTCAGTGGGCGTTTGCGGACAGGAGTGGCTACACCTTC
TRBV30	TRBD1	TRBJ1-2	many	CAWSVQGVIYGYTF	TGTGCCTGGAGTGTCCAGGGGGTAATCTATGGCTACACCTTC
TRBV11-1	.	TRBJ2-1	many	CASSKGGYNEQFF	TGTGCCAGCAGTAAGGGGGGCTACAATGAGCAGTTCTTC
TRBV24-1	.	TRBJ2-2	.	CATSDPTLSGTGELFF	TGTGCCACCAGTGATCCTACCTTGAGCGGCACCGGGGAGCTGTTTTTT
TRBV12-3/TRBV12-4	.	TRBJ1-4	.	CASSPVPATNEKLFF	TGTGCCAGCAGCCCCGTCCCAGCAACTAATGAAAAACTGTTTTTT
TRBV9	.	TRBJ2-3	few	CASSVGNGRTDTQYF	TGTGCCAGCAGCGTAGGTAACGGACGCACAGATACGCAGTATTTT
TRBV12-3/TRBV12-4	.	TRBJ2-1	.	CASSGPGRTYNEQFF	TGTGCCAGCAGCGGCCCGGGGAGAACCTACAATGAGCAGTTCTTC
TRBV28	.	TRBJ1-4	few	CASSPRWSNEKLFF	TGTGCCAGCAGTCCCCGTTGGAGCAATGAAAAACTGTTTTTT
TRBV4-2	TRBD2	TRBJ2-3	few	CASSQAGTSKADTQYF	TGTGCCAGCAGCCAAGCCGGGACTAGCAAGGCAGATACGCAGTATTTT
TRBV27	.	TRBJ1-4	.	CASSRTPGGLGGEKLFF	TGTGCCAGCAGTCGAACCCCCGGGGGCCTCGGGGGAGAAAAACTGTTTTTT
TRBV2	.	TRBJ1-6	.	CASTIEGYNSPLHF	TGTGCCAGCACGATTGAAGGTTATAATTCACCCCTCCACTTT
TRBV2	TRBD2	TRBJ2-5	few	CASTKGLAGSNEETQYF	TGTGCCAGCACCAAGGGACTAGCGGGGAGCAATGAGGAGACCCAGTACTTC